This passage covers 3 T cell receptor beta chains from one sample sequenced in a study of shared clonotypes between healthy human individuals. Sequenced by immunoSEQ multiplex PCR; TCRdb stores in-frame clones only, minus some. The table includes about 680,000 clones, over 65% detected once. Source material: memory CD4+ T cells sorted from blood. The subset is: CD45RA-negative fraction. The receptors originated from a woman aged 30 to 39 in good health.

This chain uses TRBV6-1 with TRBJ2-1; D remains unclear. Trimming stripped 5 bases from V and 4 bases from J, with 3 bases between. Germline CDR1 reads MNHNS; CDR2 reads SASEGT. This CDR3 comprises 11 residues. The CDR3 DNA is TGTGCCAGCAGTCGTTACAATGAGCAGTTCTTC. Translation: CASSRYNEQFF.

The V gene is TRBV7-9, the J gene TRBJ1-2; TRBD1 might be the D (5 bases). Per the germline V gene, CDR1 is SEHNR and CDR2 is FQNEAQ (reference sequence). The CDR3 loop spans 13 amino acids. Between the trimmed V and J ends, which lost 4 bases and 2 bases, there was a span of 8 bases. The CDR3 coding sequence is TGTGCCAGCAGCTCGACAGTCAACTATGGCTACACCTTC. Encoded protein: CASSSTVNYGYTF.

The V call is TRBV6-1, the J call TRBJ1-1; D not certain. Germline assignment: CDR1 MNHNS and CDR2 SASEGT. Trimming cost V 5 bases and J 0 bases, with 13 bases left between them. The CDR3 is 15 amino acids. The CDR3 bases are TGTGCCAGCAGTTTACACGGCCTCATGAACACTGAAGCTTTCTTT. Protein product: CASSLHGLMNTEAFF.